This T cell receptor (beta chain) was obtained from a study of T cells after yellow fever vaccination. Overall study findings and caveats: Contamination of FACS-sorted repertoires by abundant clonotypes from the bulk population could occur. The study found a weaker secondary response that peaked faster, day 5 versus 15.

TCRdb ran MiXCR on the 5' RACE reads and lists one entry per CDR3 protein. This sample has about 330,000 distinct CDR3 sequences, with over 4% found just once. Points on this clonotype: Its antigen is as yet unknown.

V was trimmed by 3 bases and J by 9 bases, leaving 9 bases between them. The CDR3 has 12 amino acids. Germline V gene data show CDR1 as SNHLY and CDR2 as FYNNEI. The receptor comes from a man younger than 35 who received the YFV17D yellow fever vaccine. Sequenced here: PBMCs, sampled 5 days after the yellow fever booster vaccination. The chain joins TRBV2 to TRBJ1-5; D call uncertain. The CDR3 here is CASSDIYRPQHF. In DNA, the CDR3 is TGTGCCAGCAGTGACATCTATCGGCCCCAGCATTTT.